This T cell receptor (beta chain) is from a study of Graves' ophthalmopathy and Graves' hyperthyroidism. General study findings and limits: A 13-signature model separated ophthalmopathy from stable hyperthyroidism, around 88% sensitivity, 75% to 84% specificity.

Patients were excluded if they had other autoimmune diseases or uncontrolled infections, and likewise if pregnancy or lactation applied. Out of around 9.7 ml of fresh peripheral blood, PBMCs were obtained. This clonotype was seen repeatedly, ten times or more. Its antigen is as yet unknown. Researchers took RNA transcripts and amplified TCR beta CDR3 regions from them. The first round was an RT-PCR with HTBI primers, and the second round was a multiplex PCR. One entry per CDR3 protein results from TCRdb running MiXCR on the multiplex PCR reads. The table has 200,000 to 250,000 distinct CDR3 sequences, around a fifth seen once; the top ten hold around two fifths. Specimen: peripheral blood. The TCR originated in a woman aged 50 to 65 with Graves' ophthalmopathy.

The chain's CDR3 is CASSRRGLTSYEQYF. CDR3 nucleotide sequence: TGTGCCAGCAGTCGCCGGGGCCTAACTTCCTACGAGCAGTACTTC. J is TRBJ2-7 and V is TRBV6-2 or TRBV6-3; TRBD1 or TRBD2 may be the D gene (5 bases each). Between the trimmed V and J ends, which lost 5 bases and 1 base, there was a span of 15 bases. Germline-derived CDR1 and CDR2 are MNHEY and SVGEGT. The CDR3 sequence is 15 residues long.